This T cell receptor (beta chain) was recovered during a study of blood T cells in healthy people across ages. Study-wide results and limits: Diversity of TCR beta per million T cells declined in a roughly linear way with age.

Together with a sample-barcoded 5' primer, a J-beta primer mix was included in a second PCR lasting roughly 6 to 12 cycles. One entry per CDR3 protein, called by TCRdb with MiXCR from the 5' RACE reads. The sample has a few hundred thousand distinct CDR3 sequences; roughly a quarter are singletons. On this clonotype: What it recognizes is unknown.

The V gene end was trimmed by 10 bases and the J gene end by 7 bases; junction bases not matched to a gene: 7. This CDR3 has 13 residues. The receptor's source is a woman aged 70-85 years in good health. The V and J genes are TRBV12-3 or TRBV12-4 and TRBJ1-6; 7 positions agree with TRBD1. The sequenced material came from blood. The CDR3 sequence is CAIRGTANSPLHF. The CDR3 DNA reads TGTGCCATCCGGGGGACAGCCAATTCACCCCTCCACTTT.